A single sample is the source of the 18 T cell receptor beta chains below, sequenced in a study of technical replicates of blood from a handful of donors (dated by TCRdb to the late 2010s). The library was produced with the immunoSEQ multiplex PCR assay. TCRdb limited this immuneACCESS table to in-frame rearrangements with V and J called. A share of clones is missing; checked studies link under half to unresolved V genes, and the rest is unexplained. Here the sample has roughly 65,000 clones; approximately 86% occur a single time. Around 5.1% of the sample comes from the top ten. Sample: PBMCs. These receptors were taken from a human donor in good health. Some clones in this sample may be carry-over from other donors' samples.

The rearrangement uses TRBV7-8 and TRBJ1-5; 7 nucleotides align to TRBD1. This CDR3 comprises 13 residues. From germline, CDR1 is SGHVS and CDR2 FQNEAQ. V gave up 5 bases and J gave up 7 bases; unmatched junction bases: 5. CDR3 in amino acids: CASSRTGDQPQHF. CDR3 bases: TGTGCCAGCAGCCGTACAGGGGACCAGCCCCAGCATTTT.

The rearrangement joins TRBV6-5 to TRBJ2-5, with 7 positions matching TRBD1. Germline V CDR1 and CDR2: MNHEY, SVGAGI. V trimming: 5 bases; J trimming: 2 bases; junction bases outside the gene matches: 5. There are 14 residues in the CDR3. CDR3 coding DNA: TGTGCCAGCAGTATGACAGGGTATCAAGAGACCCAGTACTTC. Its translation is CASSMTGYQETQYF.

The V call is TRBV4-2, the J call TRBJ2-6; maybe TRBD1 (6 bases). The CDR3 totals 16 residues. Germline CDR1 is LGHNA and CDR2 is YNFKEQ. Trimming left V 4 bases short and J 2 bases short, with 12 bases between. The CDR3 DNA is TGTGCCAGCAGCCTTACAGGGAAAACTGGGGCCAACGTCCTGACTTTC. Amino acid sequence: CASSLTGKTGANVLTF.

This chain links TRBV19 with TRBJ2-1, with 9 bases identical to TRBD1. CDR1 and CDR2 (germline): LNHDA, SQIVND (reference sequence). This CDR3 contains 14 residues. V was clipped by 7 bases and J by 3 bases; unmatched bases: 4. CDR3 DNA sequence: TGTGCCAGTAACGAGGGACAGGGCTACAATGAGCAGTTCTTC. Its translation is CASNEGQGYNEQFF.

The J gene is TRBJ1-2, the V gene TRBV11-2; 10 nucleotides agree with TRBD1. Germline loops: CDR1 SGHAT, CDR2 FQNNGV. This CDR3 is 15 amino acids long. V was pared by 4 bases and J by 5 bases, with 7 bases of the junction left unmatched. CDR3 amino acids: CASSSHQGQGYGYTF. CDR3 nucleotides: TGTGCCAGCAGCTCACACCAGGGACAGGGGTATGGCTACACCTTC.

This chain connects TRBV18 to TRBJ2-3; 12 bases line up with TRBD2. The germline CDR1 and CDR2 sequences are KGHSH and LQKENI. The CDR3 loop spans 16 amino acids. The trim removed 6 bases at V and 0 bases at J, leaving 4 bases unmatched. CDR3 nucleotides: TGTGCCAGCTCTCGCGGACTAGCGGGAAGCACAGATACGCAGTATTTT. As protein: CASSRGLAGSTDTQYF.

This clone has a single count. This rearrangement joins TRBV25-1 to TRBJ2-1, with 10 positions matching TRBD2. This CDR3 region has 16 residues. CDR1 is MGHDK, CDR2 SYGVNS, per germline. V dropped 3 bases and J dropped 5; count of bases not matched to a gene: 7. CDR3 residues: CASSDGLAGDDNEQFF. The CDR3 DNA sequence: TGTGCCAGCAGTGATGGGCTAGCGGGAGACGACAATGAGCAGTTCTTC. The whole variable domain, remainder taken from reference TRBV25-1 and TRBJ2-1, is EADIYQTPRYLVIGTGKKITLECSQTMGHDKMYWYQQDPGMELHLIHYSYGVNSTEKGDLSSESTVSRIRTEHFPLTLESARPSHTSQYLCASSDGLAGDDNEQFFGPGTRLTVL.

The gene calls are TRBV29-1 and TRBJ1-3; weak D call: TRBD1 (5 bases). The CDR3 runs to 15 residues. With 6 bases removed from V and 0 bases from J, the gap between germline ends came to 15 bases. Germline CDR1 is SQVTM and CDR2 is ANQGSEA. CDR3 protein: CSVSTASTSGNTIYF. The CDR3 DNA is TGCAGCGTATCGACAGCTTCTACCTCTGGAAACACCATATATTTT.

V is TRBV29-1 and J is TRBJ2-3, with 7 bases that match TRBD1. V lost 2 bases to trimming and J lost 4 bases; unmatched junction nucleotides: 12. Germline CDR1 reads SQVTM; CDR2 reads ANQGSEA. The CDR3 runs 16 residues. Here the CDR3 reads CSVEPVPRTGADTQYF. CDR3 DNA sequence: TGCAGCGTTGAACCTGTTCCCCGGACAGGAGCAGATACGCAGTATTTT.

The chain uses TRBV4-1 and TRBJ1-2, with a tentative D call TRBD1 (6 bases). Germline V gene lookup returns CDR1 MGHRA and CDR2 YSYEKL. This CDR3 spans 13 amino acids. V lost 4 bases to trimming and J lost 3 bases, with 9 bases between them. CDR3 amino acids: CASSPRTDYGYTF. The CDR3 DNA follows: TGCGCCAGCAGCCCGAGGACAGACTATGGCTACACCTTC.

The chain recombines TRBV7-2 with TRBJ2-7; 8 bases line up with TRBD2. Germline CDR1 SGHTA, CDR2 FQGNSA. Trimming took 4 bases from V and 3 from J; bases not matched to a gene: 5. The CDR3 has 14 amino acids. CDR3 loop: CASSSTGTSYEQYF. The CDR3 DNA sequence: TGTGCCAGCAGCTCAACCGGGACTAGCTACGAGCAGTACTTC.

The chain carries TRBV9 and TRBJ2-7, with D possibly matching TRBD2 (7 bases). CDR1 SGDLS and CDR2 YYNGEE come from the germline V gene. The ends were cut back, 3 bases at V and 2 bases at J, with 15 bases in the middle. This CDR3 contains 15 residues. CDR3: CASSGTAGPTYEQYF. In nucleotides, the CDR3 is TGTGCCAGCAGCGGGACAGCGGGACCCACCTACGAGCAGTACTTC.

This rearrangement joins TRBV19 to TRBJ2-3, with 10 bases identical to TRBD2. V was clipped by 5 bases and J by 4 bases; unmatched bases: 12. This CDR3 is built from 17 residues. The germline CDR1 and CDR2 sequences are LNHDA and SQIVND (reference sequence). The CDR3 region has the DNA TGTGCCAGTAGTTATGGGACTAGCGTCGGAGCGGCAGATACGCAGTATTTT. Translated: CASSYGTSVGAADTQYF.

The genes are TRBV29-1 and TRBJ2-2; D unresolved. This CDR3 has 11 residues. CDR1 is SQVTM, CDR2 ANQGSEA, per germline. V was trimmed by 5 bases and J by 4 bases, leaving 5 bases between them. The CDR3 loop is CSVRFTGELFF. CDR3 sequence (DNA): TGCAGCGTTCGTTTCACCGGGGAGCTGTTTTTT.

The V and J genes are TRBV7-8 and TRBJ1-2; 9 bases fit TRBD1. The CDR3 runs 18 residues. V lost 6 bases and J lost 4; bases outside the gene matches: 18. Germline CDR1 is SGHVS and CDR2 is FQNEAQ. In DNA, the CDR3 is TGTGCCAGCAGATCGGACGTCCTGCGACAGGGGGTGACCTATGGCTACACCTTC. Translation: CASRSDVLRQGVTYGYTF.

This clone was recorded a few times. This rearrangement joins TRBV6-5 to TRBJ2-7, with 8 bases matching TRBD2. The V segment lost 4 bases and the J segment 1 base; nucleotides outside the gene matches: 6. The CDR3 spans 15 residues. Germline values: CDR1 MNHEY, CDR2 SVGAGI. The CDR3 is CASSSSGSMSYEQYF. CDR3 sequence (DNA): TGTGCCAGCAGTTCCAGCGGGAGTATGTCCTACGAGCAGTACTTC.

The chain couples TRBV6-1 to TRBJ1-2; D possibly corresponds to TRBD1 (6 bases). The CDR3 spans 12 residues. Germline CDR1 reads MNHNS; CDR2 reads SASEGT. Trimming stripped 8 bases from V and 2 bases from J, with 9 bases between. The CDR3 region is CASSGQNYGYTF. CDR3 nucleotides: TGTGCCAGCTCCGGACAGAACTATGGCTACACCTTC.

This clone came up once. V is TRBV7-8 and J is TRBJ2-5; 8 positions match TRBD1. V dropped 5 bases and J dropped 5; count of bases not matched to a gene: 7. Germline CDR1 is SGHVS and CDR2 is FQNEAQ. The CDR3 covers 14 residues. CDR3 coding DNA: TGTGCCAGCAGCGCGGGACAGGTGCACGAGACCCAGTACTTC. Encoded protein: CASSAGQVHETQYF.